This T cell receptor beta chain appears in the sequencing data of a study of tumor and adjacent non-tumor tissue in lung cancer. Study-level information: Stage I to III disease affected about nine men and 5 women aged about 31 to 76. Each sample yielded some 4 million productive TCRbeta reads on average. Broader study findings: Tumor repertoires had a smaller top 100 clone share than normal lung.

As concerns this clonotype: Antigen: not known.

TCRbeta libraries were built with three rounds of nested PCR, modified from ARM-PCR. One entry per CDR3 protein results from TCRdb running MiXCR on the multiplex PCR reads. Here the sample spans more than 85,000 distinct CDR3 sequences, around 57% being singletons. Germline V gives CDR1 SQVTM, CDR2 ANQGSEA. CDR3 length: 14 amino acids. The trim removed 7 bases at V and 8 bases at J, leaving 9 bases unmatched. RNA was extracted from bulk tissue without any cell sorting. The normal lung tissue was taken more than 3 cm from the tumor edge. The sample was distant non-tumor lung tissue. V usage is TRBV29-1 and J usage is TRBJ2-1, with 12 bases that match TRBD2. The source is a man in his sixties with non-small cell lung cancer. The CDR3 loop reads CSAYRLAGVHEQFF. CDR3 DNA: TGCAGCGCTTATAGACTAGCGGGAGTTCATGAGCAGTTCTTC.